What follows describes a single T cell receptor (beta chain). Authors' analysis steps: By means of reference gene primer amplification, nucleated cell counts were estimated. TCRdb's copy holds only in-frame clones and misses some; the assay was immunoSEQ multiplex PCR. The DNA was the basis for D and trimming; V, J and clone size are from that table. The table lists roughly 200,000 clones, around 80% of them singletons. Patients of the Seattle cohort, enrolled during active infection, were followed longitudinally. These data are taken from a study of blood T cell repertoires in COVID-19. On the study more broadly: Whether acute or convalescent, the COVID-19 samples came from the United States, Italy and Spain. From T cells, B-cell-depleted T cells, or PBMCs came the material, which was cDNA or gDNA.

This CDR3 contains 15 residues. Germline CDR1 and CDR2: MNHEY and SVGAGI. Trimming removed 7 bases from V and 2 bases from J, with 18 bases in between. The sequence derives from a woman between 35 and 50 years old with COVID-19, enrolled during active disease. Material: peripheral blood. This chain uses TRBV6-5 with TRBJ2-7, with a tentative D call TRBD2 (6 bases). The CDR3 region is CASTQERVGPYEQYF. CDR3 DNA: TGTGCCAGCACCCAAGAGCGGGTGGGGCCCTACGAGCAGTACTTC.